This T cell receptor beta chain was captured by sequencing in a study of CD8 T cells in Susac syndrome. The CDR3 spans 16 residues. RNA totalling roughly 0.45 to 1 ug underwent reverse transcription with random hexamers. TCRdb processed the immunoSEQ multiplex PCR reads anew with MiXCR; each CDR3 protein has one entry. The sample has 330,000 or so distinct CDR3 sequences, about nine tenths seen once. The TCR sequence derives from a human donor with multiple sclerosis. The chain joins TRBV21-1 to TRBJ2-1. TRBV21-1 is described as a pseudogene. The specimen sequenced was CD8+ T cells from PBMCs. The CDR3 DNA is TGTGCCAGCAGCAAAGTTTGCGGGTGCTCCTACAATGAGCAGTTCTTC. This codes for CASSKVCGCSYNEQFF.